What follows are 28 T cell receptor beta chains derived from one specimen sequenced in a study of identical twins. TCRdb itself ran the 5' RACE reads through MiXCR, one entry per CDR3 protein. There are about 290,000 distinct CDR3 sequences in the sample; over 8.5% occur only once, and about 7.1% lies in the top ten. This sample also appeared in a second study, on yellow fever vaccine responses in identical twins.

The sequencing sample was made of CD8+ T cells sorted from blood. The receptor source for this set is a woman under 30 in good health.

The J gene is TRBJ2-7, the V gene TRBV7-9, with TRBD1 matching over 9 bases. Germline loops: CDR1 SEHNR, CDR2 FQNEAQ (reference sequence). Trimming removed 5 bases from V and 4 bases from J; junction bases left unmatched: 9. The CDR3 consists of 15 residues. CDR3 amino acids: CASSPPRTGEYEQYF. The CDR3 DNA is TGTGCCAGCAGCCCCCCCAGGACAGGGGAGTACGAGCAGTACTTC.

The chain has TRBV11-2 and TRBJ2-7, with unresolved D. The CDR3 sequence is 12 residues long. Germline CDR1 reads SGHAT; CDR2 reads FQNNGV. The V end was cut by 0 bases, the J end by 7 bases, with 7 bases between. The chain's CDR3 is CASSLDVGEQYF. In DNA, the CDR3 is TGTGCCAGCAGCTTAGATGTGGGAGAGCAGTACTTC.

The CDR3 reads CASSPLYVAGGRFDTQYF. For the CDR3, the DNA is TGTGCCAGCAGTCCCCTGTACGTAGCGGGGGGGCGATTCGATACGCAGTATTTT. V is TRBV28 and J is TRBJ2-3; 11 bases are shared with TRBD2. CDR1 and CDR2 (germline): MDHEN, SYDVKM. The CDR3 spans 18 residues. V lost 5 bases to trimming and J lost 6 bases; unmatched junction nucleotides: 16.

In this sample, this clonotype turned up many times. V gene TRBV5-1 combines with J gene TRBJ1-2; D gene unclear. CDR3 size: 14 residues. Trimming left V 7 bases short and J 0 bases short, with 13 bases between. Germline loops: CDR1 SGHRS, CDR2 YFSETQ. CDR3 sequence reads: CASRPENPNYGYTF. DNA of the CDR3: TGCGCCAGCCGCCCGGAGAACCCTAACTATGGCTACACCTTC.

This clonotype appeared a few times. This chain links TRBV3-1 with TRBJ1-2; TRBD1 agrees at 7 bases. After removal of 0 bases from V and 6 bases from J, the junction contained 7 bases not matched to a gene. CDR1 is LGHDT, CDR2 YNNKEL, per germline (reference sequence). CDR3 size: 15 residues. The CDR3 DNA reads as TGTGCCAGCAGCCAAGATTTCGGCAGGGGGGATGGCTACACCTTC. Translated, it gives CASSQDFGRGDGYTF.

J is TRBJ2-7 and V is TRBV29-1; TRBD1 matches 7 bases. CDR1 and CDR2 from the germline V gene are SQVTM and ANQGSEA. The V segment lost 6 bases and the J segment 3 bases; nucleotides outside the gene matches: 5. The CDR3 totals 12 residues. In DNA, the CDR3 is TGCAGCGTAGGACAGGCGAGCTACGAGCAGTACTTC. It is translated as CSVGQASYEQYF.

The chain is built from TRBV2 and TRBJ2-5; D is ambiguous. Per the germline V gene, CDR1 is SNHLY and CDR2 is FYNNEI. Deletions cut 3 bases from V and 7 bases from J, with 6 bases between. There are 11 residues in the CDR3. The DNA of the CDR3 is TGTGCCAGCAGTGATCGCCGGACCCAGTACTTC. Protein product: CASSDRRTQYF. Filled out from reference TRBV2 and TRBJ2-5, the complete variable domain reads EPEVTQTPSHQVTQMGQEVILRCVPISNHLYFYWYRQILGQKVEFLVSFYNNEISEKSEIFDDQFSVERPDGSNFTLKIRSTKLEDSAMYFCASSDRRTQYFGPGTRLLVL.

The chain links TRBV7-9 to TRBJ1-1; D remains unclear. The CDR3 spans 15 residues. V lost 6 bases and J 1 base, leaving 15 bases between the germline ends. CDR1 SEHNR and CDR2 FQNEAQ come from the germline V gene (reference sequence). In DNA form, the CDR3 reads TGTGCCAGCAGTCCCCTTAAGGGAGCGAACACTGAAGCTTTCTTT. This encodes CASSPLKGANTEAFF.

The rearrangement links TRBV19 to TRBJ2-1; tentative D call: TRBD2 (5 bases). This CDR3 region has 11 residues. CDR1 is LNHDA, CDR2 SQIVND, per germline (reference sequence). Trimming stripped 9 bases from V and 7 bases from J, with 10 bases between. In DNA form, the CDR3 reads TGTGCCAGCTTTGGGAGTAATGAGCAGTTCTTC. It translates to CASFGSNEQFF. The variable domain in full, completed from reference TRBV19 and TRBJ2-1, reads DGGITQSPKYLFRKEGQNVTLSCEQNLNHDAMYWYRQDPGQGLRLIYYSQIVNDFQKGDIAEGYSVSREKKESFPLTVTSAQKNPTAFYLCASFGSNEQFFGPGTRLTVL.

This clonotype was found a few times. This chain joins TRBV20-1 and TRBJ2-1; D is possibly TRBD2 (5 bases). CDR1 DFQATT and CDR2 SNEGSKA come from the germline V gene (reference sequence). The V end lost 8 bases, the J end lost 5 bases, and 28 bases lay between the germline ends. The CDR3 has 17 amino acids. The CDR3 region is CSSMLDRGAARHNEQFF. The CDR3 DNA is TGCAGTTCCATGCTAGATAGAGGAGCGGCGAGACACAATGAGCAGTTCTTC.

Many counts were recorded for this clonotype. V is TRBV28 and J is TRBJ2-7; D may correspond to TRBD1 or TRBD2 (5 bases each). The CDR3 is 13 residues long. Germline V gene sequence: CDR1 MDHEN, CDR2 SYDVKM. V gave up 4 bases and J gave up 1 base, with 8 bases separating them. The CDR3 spells CASSWDGSYEQYF. The CDR3 DNA follows: TGTGCCAGCAGTTGGGACGGATCCTACGAGCAGTACTTC. The full variable domain, with the rest looked up from reference TRBV28 and TRBJ2-7, is DVKVTQSSRYLVKRTGEKVFLECVQDMDHENMFWYRQDPGLGLRLIYFSYDVKMKEKGDIPEGYSVSREKKERFSLILESASTNQTSMYLCASSWDGSYEQYFGPGTRLTVT.

This clonotype was seen repeatedly, ten times or more. V usage is TRBV27 and J usage is TRBJ1-1; D gene uncertain. V lost 5 bases and J lost 11, with 18 bases in between. From germline, CDR1 is MNHEY and CDR2 SMNVEV (reference sequence). This CDR3 has 13 residues. Here the CDR3 DNA reads TGTGCCAGCAGTCCAGACCCGGTCCGGGAGGCTTTCTTT. Its translation: CASSPDPVREAFF.

This clonotype has more than one count but fewer than ten. The rearrangement links TRBV6-1 to TRBJ1-1; TRBD1 agrees at 7 bases. Germline CDR1 and CDR2: MNHNS and SASEGT. The CDR3 has 15 residues. The V and J ends lost 2 bases and 5 bases, in that order; junction bases with no gene match: 8. The CDR3 sequence is CASSETKTGYTEAFF. Here the CDR3 DNA reads TGTGCCAGCAGTGAAACCAAGACAGGGTATACTGAAGCTTTCTTT.

This clonotype was observed many times. One end of the junction varies from germline; a read error may be responsible. The rearrangement links TRBV27 to TRBJ2-1, with D unclear. The V gene's germline CDR1 is MNHEY and CDR2 SMNVEV (reference sequence). This CDR3 region has 11 residues. The chain's CDR3 is CASSQYNEQFF. The CDR3 nucleotides read TGCGCCAGCAGCCAATACAATGAGCAGTTCTTC.

In this sample, this clonotype turned up many times. The J gene is TRBJ2-7, the V gene TRBV7-8; D uncertain. V lost 1 base and J lost 5, with 9 bases in between. This CDR3 is built from 13 residues. Per the germline V gene, CDR1 is SGHVS and CDR2 is FQNEAQ. The CDR3 DNA follows: TGTGCCAGCAGCTTAGAAAGGAAGGACGAGCAGTACTTC. This translates into CASSLERKDEQYF.

Many counts were recorded for this clonotype. The V gene is TRBV12-5, the J gene TRBJ2-3, with TRBD1 as a possible D gene (6 bases). The CDR3 loop spans 17 amino acids. V was trimmed by 5 bases and J by 4 bases, leaving 22 bases between them. Germline V CDR1 and CDR2: LGHNT, FRNRAP. Written as DNA, the CDR3 is TGTGCTAGTGGTGCAGGGGAGCCTCCTCCCGAGGCAGATACGCAGTATTTT. Residues: CASGAGEPPPEADTQYF. Filled out from reference TRBV12-5 and TRBJ2-3, the complete variable domain reads DARVTQTPRHKVTEMGQEVTMRCQPILGHNTVFWYRQTMMQGLELLAYFRNRAPLDDSGMPKDRFSAEMPDATLATLKIQPSEPRDSAVYFCASGAGEPPPEADTQYFGPGTRLTVL.

The rearrangement uses TRBV4-3 and TRBJ2-7; 7 bases are a match to TRBD2. The CDR3 covers 14 residues. V shed 1 base and J 3 bases; nucleotides not matched to a gene: 3. Per the germline V gene, CDR1 is LGHNA and CDR2 is YSLEER. The CDR3 DNA reads TGCGCCAGCAGCCAAGGTGCTAGCGGCTACGAGCAGTACTTC. Translating gives CASSQGASGYEQYF.

This clonotype turned up a few times. This rearrangement joins TRBV7-8 to TRBJ2-5, with D possibly matching TRBD2 (5 bases). V dropped 4 bases and J dropped 2 bases, with 14 bases sitting between them. The CDR3 extends over 15 amino acids. Germline CDR1 SGHVS, CDR2 FQNEAQ. The CDR3 DNA sequence: TGTGCCAGCAGCTCCAAGCGGCTACCTCAAGAGACCCAGTACTTC. Protein product: CASSSKRLPQETQYF.

This clonotype was seen repeatedly, ten times or more. This sequence joins TRBV7-9 and TRBJ2-7, with D maybe TRBD2 (6 bases). Germline loops: CDR1 SEHNR, CDR2 FQNEAQ (reference sequence). The CDR3 is made up of 16 amino acids. Between the trimmed V and J ends, which lost 4 bases and 0 bases, there was a span of 16 bases. CDR3 sequence: CASSSNKLGGSYEQYF. DNA for the CDR3: TGTGCCAGCAGCTCCAATAAATTGGGGGGCTCCTACGAGCAGTACTTC.

This clonotype was counted a few times. The chain joins TRBV29-1 to TRBJ2-1; 10 bases agree with TRBD1. V was pared by 7 bases and J by 8 bases, with 8 bases of the junction left unmatched. Germline lookup yields CDR1 SQVTM and CDR2 ANQGSEA. The CDR3 loop spans 13 amino acids. Here the CDR3 reads CSARGQGMDEQFF. In DNA form, the CDR3 reads TGCAGCGCCCGGGGACAGGGGATGGATGAGCAGTTCTTC.

A few counts support this clonotype. This CDR3 reads CASSVLSQGYNEQFF. The CDR3, as DNA: TGTGCCAGCAGCGTTCTTAGCCAGGGATACAATGAGCAGTTCTTC. The J gene is TRBJ2-1, the V gene TRBV9; perhaps TRBD1 as D (5 bases). CDR1 SGDLS and CDR2 YYNGEE come from the germline V gene. This CDR3 has 15 amino acids. Trimming took 2 bases from V and 4 from J, leaving 13 bases between them.

Ten or more counts support this clonotype. The V and J genes are TRBV7-2 and TRBJ2-7; TRBD1 agrees at 11 bases. Trimming at V came to 5 bases and at J to 7 bases, leaving 13 bases not matched to a gene. This CDR3 spans 16 amino acids. In germline, CDR1 is SGHTA, CDR2 FQGNSA. The CDR3 region is CASSIAPGTGGGEQYF. The CDR3 bases are TGTGCCAGCAGCATCGCCCCTGGGACAGGGGGGGGGGAGCAGTACTTC.

The V gene is TRBV20-1, the J gene TRBJ2-3; D is unclear. Per germline, CDR1 DFQATT and CDR2 SNEGSKA (reference sequence). The CDR3 has 13 residues. The V and J ends lost 7 bases and 7 bases respectively, with 18 bases between them. Here the CDR3 DNA reads TGCAGTGTTTCGGACCGTACCTTAAATACGCAGTATTTT. Its protein is CSVSDRTLNTQYF.

This clonotype occurred many times. The rearrangement joins TRBV12-3 or TRBV12-4 to TRBJ1-5; 7 nucleotides agree with TRBD1. Trimming took 6 bases from V and 11 from J; bases not matched to a gene: 19. CDR3 size: 16 residues. The chain's CDR3 is CASSATADRALWTQHF. In nucleotides, the CDR3 is TGTGCCAGCAGCGCTACAGCAGACAGGGCTCTGTGGACCCAGCATTTT.

This clonotype has more than one count but fewer than ten. The V and J genes are TRBV28 and TRBJ1-5, with TRBD1 as a possible D gene (6 bases). This CDR3 has 14 residues. V lost 3 bases to trimming and J lost 6 bases, with 12 bases between them. Germline V lookup: CDR1 MDHEN, CDR2 SYDVKM. The CDR3 nucleotides are TGTGCCAGCAGTTTTCCACAGGGATTTCAGCCCCAGCATTTT. Protein product: CASSFPQGFQPQHF.

This clonotype has only a few counts. This chain connects TRBV6-4 to TRBJ2-3; TRBD1 agrees at 12 bases. Germline CDR1 MRHNA, CDR2 SNTAGT. The V segment lost 8 bases and the J segment 3 bases; nucleotides outside the gene matches: 9. There are 16 residues in the CDR3. CDR3 nucleotide sequence: TGTGCCAGCGCCCCCGGGACAGGGGGCTGGACAGATACGCAGTATTTT. As protein: CASAPGTGGWTDTQYF.

This clonotype occurred a few times. V gene TRBV11-2 combines with J gene TRBJ2-3, with 8 bases matching TRBD2. This CDR3 spans 15 amino acids. Germline CDR1 SGHAT, CDR2 FQNNGV. After removal of 10 bases from V and 1 base from J, the junction contained 10 bases not matched to a gene. CDR3 DNA sequence: TGTGCCACCTCAATTTCGCGGGGGGGCACAGATACGCAGTATTTT. Residues: CATSISRGGTDTQYF. The full variable domain, rest sourced from reference TRBV11-2 and TRBJ2-3, is EAGVAQSPRYKIIEKRQSVAFWCNPISGHATLYWYQQILGQGPKLLIQFQNNGVVDDSQLPKDRFSAERLKGVDSTLKIQPAKLEDSAVYLCATSISRGGTDTQYFGPGTRLTVL.

This clonotype was detected ten times or more. V gene TRBV12-3 or TRBV12-4 combines with J gene TRBJ2-1; 8 bases map to TRBD1. The CDR3 spans 14 residues. With V trimmed by 4 bases and J by 7 bases, 6 bases remained unmatched. Written as DNA, the CDR3 is TGTGCCAGCAGTTCCGGACAGGGTTGGAATGAGCAGTTCTTC. Translated: CASSSGQGWNEQFF.